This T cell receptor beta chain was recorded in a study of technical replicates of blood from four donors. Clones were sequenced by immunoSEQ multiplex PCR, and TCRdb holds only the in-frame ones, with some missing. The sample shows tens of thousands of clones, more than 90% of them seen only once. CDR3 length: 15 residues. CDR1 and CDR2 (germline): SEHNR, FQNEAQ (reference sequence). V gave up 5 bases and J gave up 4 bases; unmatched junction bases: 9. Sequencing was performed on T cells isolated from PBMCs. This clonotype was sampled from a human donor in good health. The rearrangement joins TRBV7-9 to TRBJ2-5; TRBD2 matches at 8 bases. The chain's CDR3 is CASSRGGESGETQYF. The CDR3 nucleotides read TGTGCCAGCAGCCGGGGGGGCGAAAGTGGAGAGACCCAGTACTTC. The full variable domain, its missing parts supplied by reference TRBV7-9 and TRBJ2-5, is DTGVSQNPRHKITKRGQNVTFRCDPISEHNRLYWYRQTLGQGPEFLTYFQNEAQLEKSRLLSDRFSAERPKGSFSTLEIQRTEQGDSAMYLCASSRGGESGETQYFGPGTRLLVL.